These T cell receptor beta chains were read from a single sample in a study of cytomegalovirus exposure and HLA in healthy donors. Assay used: immunoSEQ multiplex PCR; TCRdb lists only in-frame clones, some missing. The table has about 99,000 clones, roughly 79% seen once. The sequencing input was PBMCs. The receptors derive from a man aged 45 to 65 in good health and CMV-seropositive. The CDR3 runs from the conserved cysteine through the conserved F or W. D genes are given only for firm matches. Clone sizes are given selectively: once, few, many, or a class where the clone is expanded.

J gene: TRBJ2-7; V gene: TRBV5-8; clone size: NA; D gene: NA; CDR3 DNA: TGTGCCAGCAGCTTGGCCTCCGGTCTTACAGGGTCCAAGCAGTACTTC; CDR3 protein: CASSLASGLTGSKQYF
J gene: TRBJ2-7; V gene: TRBV5-6; clone size: few; D gene: NA; CDR3 DNA: TGTGCCAGCAGTCTCACGACAGTCTACGAGCAGTACTTC; CDR3 protein: CASSLTTVYEQYF
J gene: TRBJ2-7; V gene: TRBV16; clone size: NA; D gene: TRBD2; CDR3 DNA: TGTGCCAGCAGCCGGTTACTAGCGCATTCCTACGAGCAGTACTTC; CDR3 protein: CASSRLLAHSYEQYF
J gene: TRBJ2-3; V gene: TRBV5-4; clone size: NA; D gene: TRBD2; CDR3 DNA: TGTGCCAGCAGCTTGTCCCCAAGCGGGACTAGCACAGATACGCAGTATTTT; CDR3 protein: CASSLSPSGTSTDTQYF
J gene: TRBJ1-5; V gene: TRBV25-1; clone size: few; D gene: NA; CDR3 DNA: TGTGCCAGCAGTTTCGCGGGCACAGAGAGAAATCAGCCCCAGCATTTT; CDR3 protein: CASSFAGTERNQPQHF
J gene: TRBJ2-3; V gene: TRBV29-1; clone size: NA; D gene: TRBD1; CDR3 DNA: TGCAGCGCCACTTCCCCAGGGGGAGATACGCAGTATTTT; CDR3 protein: CSATSPGGDTQYF
J gene: TRBJ1-4; V gene: TRBV7-9; clone size: NA; D gene: TRBD1; CDR3 DNA: TGTGCCAGCAGTTATACGGGACAGGGGAATGAAAAACTGTTTTTT; CDR3 protein: CASSYTGQGNEKLFF
J gene: TRBJ2-5; V gene: TRBV11-2; clone size: NA; D gene: NA; CDR3 DNA: TGTGCCAGCAGCTCAAACGGGGGGCTTGGAGGGGGAGAGACCCAGTACTTC; CDR3 protein: CASSSNGGLGGGETQYF
J gene: TRBJ2-7; V gene: TRBV6-5; clone size: NA; D gene: NA; CDR3 DNA: TGTGCCAGCAGTTACTCCGGGTACGACTACTCCTACGAGCAGTACTTC; CDR3 protein: CASSYSGYDYSYEQYF
J gene: TRBJ1-5; V gene: TRBV28; clone size: few; D gene: NA; CDR3 DNA: TGTGCCAGCAGCCCTACAGGGAATCAGCCCCAGCATTTT; CDR3 protein: CASSPTGNQPQHF
J gene: TRBJ1-5; V gene: TRBV2; clone size: NA; D gene: TRBD1; CDR3 DNA: TGTGCCAGCAGTTTTGGACAGGGACGTCAGCCCCAGCATTTT; CDR3 protein: CASSFGQGRQPQHF
J gene: TRBJ1-6; V gene: TRBV28; clone size: NA; D gene: NA; CDR3 DNA: TGTGCCAGCAGTTCGACCGGGGGACGAAAGAATTCACCCCTCCACTTT; CDR3 protein: CASSSTGGRKNSPLHF
J gene: TRBJ2-2; V gene: TRBV7-9; clone size: NA; D gene: NA; CDR3 DNA: TGTGCCAGCAGCTTCGGGAACACCGGGGAGCTGTTTTTT; CDR3 protein: CASSFGNTGELFF
J gene: TRBJ1-6; V gene: TRBV28; clone size: NA; D gene: TRBD1; CDR3 DNA: TGTGCCAGCAGCTGGGACAGGGATAATTCACCCCTCCACTTT; CDR3 protein: CASSWDRDNSPLHF
J gene: TRBJ2-4; V gene: TRBV5-1; clone size: NA; D gene: TRBD2; CDR3 DNA: TGCGCCAGCAGCTTGCAGTTATCTAGCGGGAGCCTATCTGCCAAAAACATTCAGTACTTC; CDR3 protein: CASSLQLSSGSLSAKNIQYF
J gene: TRBJ2-5; V gene: TRBV9; clone size: NA; D gene: NA; CDR3 DNA: TGTGCCAGCAGCGTAGGAGGGGGAGCGGGGCAGGGGACCTCATGGGAGACCCAGTACTTC; CDR3 protein: CASSVGGGAGQGTSWETQYF
J gene: TRBJ2-7; V gene: TRBV30; clone size: few; D gene: NA; CDR3 DNA: TGTGCCTGGAGTCCTTCAGGGGTCCGCGAGCAGTACTTC; CDR3 protein: CAWSPSGVREQYF